Shown below are 23 T cell receptor beta chains from a single sample sequenced in a study of CD8 T cells in Susac syndrome. RNA amounts of about 0.5 to 1 ug underwent reverse transcription with random hexamers. From the immunoSEQ multiplex PCR reads, TCRdb called clonotypes with MiXCR, one entry per CDR3 protein. The sample holds 180,000 or so distinct CDR3 sequences; over 85% are singletons and the top ten take about 0.13%. Sequenced input: CD4+ T cells from PBMCs. The origin of the receptors is a human donor in good health.

The chain employs TRBV23-1 and TRBJ1-2; TRBD1 might be the D (6 bases). TRBV23-1 is reported as an ORF; its role is uncertain. Trimming left V 2 bases short and J 6 bases short, with 13 bases between. The CDR3 spans 14 residues. CDR3 region: CASSQGGGADGYTF. DNA of the CDR3: TGCGCCAGCAGTCAAGGCGGGGGGGCCGATGGCTACACCTTC.

This clonotype was detected only once. The chain joins TRBV6-5 to TRBJ2-5, with TRBD1 identical over 8 bases. The V gene end was trimmed by 5 bases and the J gene end by 7 bases; junction bases not matched to a gene: 9. This CDR3 spans 14 amino acids. Germline loops: CDR1 MNHEY, CDR2 SVGAGI. CDR3 loop: CASSADRGIGTQYF. CDR3 DNA sequence: TGTGCCAGCAGTGCCGACAGGGGAATCGGGACCCAGTACTTC.

CDR3 region: CASRLHYEQYF. The CDR3 region has the DNA TGTGCCAGCAGACTTCATTACGAGCAGTACTTC. J is TRBJ2-7 and V is TRBV12-3 or TRBV12-4; D gene ambiguous. This CDR3 is 11 amino acids long. V shed 6 bases and J shed 4 bases, with 7 bases lying between them.

The V call is TRBV29-1, the J call TRBJ2-3; 11 positions agree with TRBD2. The CDR3 runs 14 residues. Germline CDR1 SQVTM, CDR2 ANQGSEA. J was trimmed by 3 bases and V by 5 bases; bases with no gene match: 4. Here the CDR3 reads CSVRTSGGTDTQYF. The CDR3 region has the DNA TGCAGCGTTCGTACTAGCGGGGGAACAGATACGCAGTATTTT.

The chain uses TRBV14 and TRBJ2-5, with TRBD1 matching over 7 bases. The CDR3 is 16 residues long. CDR1 and CDR2 (germline): SGHDN, FVKESK. V was pared by 2 bases and J by 1 base, with 7 bases of the junction left unmatched. The CDR3 spells CASSQFIGTVQETQYF. The DNA of the CDR3 is TGTGCCAGCAGCCAATTTATCGGGACAGTCCAAGAGACCCAGTACTTC.

The chain couples TRBV30 to TRBJ1-5, with D uncertain. The CDR3 has 15 residues. CDR1 is GTSNPN and CDR2 is SVGIG in the germline V gene (reference sequence). Trimming pared 0 bases from V and 0 bases from J, leaving 9 bases between. The CDR3 DNA follows: TGTGCCTGGAGTGTTTCCCCCTATAGCAATCAGCCCCAGCATTTT. Translating it yields CAWSVSPYSNQPQHF.

The CDR3 DNA sequence: TGTGCCAGCAGTTTAAGGCGCGTTCAAGAGACCCAGTACTTC. Protein sequence: CASSLRRVQETQYF. This chain uses TRBV12-3 or TRBV12-4 with TRBJ2-5; no definite D call. Between the trimmed V and J ends, which lost 2 bases and 2 bases, there was a span of 9 bases. This CDR3 is 14 amino acids long.

The V gene is TRBV12-3 or TRBV12-4, the J gene TRBJ2-2; 12 nucleotides align to TRBD1. The CDR3 is 15 amino acids. J gave up 9 bases and V 10 bases, and 12 bases lay outside the gene matches. CDR3 sequence (DNA): TGTGCCACCAGAAACCGGGACAGGGGGCGCCGGGAGCTGTTTTTT. Translated: CATRNRDRGRRELFF.

The chain uses TRBV29-1 and TRBJ2-7; TRBD1 aligns across 11 bases. Germline V gives CDR1 SQVTM, CDR2 ANQGSEA. This CDR3 spans 13 amino acids. The junction had 8 bases not matched to a gene; V was cut back by 7 bases and J by 6 bases. DNA of the CDR3: TGCAGCGCCGAGGACAGGGGGCTGGCCGAGCAGTACTTC. As protein: CSAEDRGLAEQYF.

The chain carries TRBV6-2 or TRBV6-3 and TRBJ2-5; D remains unclear. The CDR3 consists of 12 residues. Trimming cost V 0 bases and J 4 bases, with 3 bases left between them. Germline lookup yields CDR1 MNHEY and CDR2 SVGEGT. CDR3 residues: CASSYSPETQYF. Written as DNA, the CDR3 is TGTGCCAGCAGTTACTCACCAGAGACCCAGTACTTC.

This chain uses TRBV29-1 with TRBJ1-1; D is unresolved. This CDR3 is 11 amino acids long. V gave up 7 bases and J gave up 4 bases, with 10 bases separating them. Germline CDR1 reads SQVTM; CDR2 reads ANQGSEA. The CDR3 DNA sequence: TGCAGCGGTCGGGTTTTCACTGAAGCTTTCTTT. This sequence encodes CSGRVFTEAFF. The entire variable domain, with the rest obtained from reference TRBV29-1 and TRBJ1-1, is as follows: SAVISQKPSRDICQRGTSLTIQCQVDSQVTMMFWYRQQPGQSLTLIATANQGSEATYESGFVIDKFPISRPNLTFSTLTVSNMSPEDSSIYLCSGRVFTEAFFGQGTRLTVV.

The rearrangement links TRBV29-1 to TRBJ2-1; D is uncertain. The CDR3 consists of 12 residues. Trimming shortened V by 4 bases and J by 1 base, and 5 bases separated the two germline ends. In germline, CDR1 is SQVTM, CDR2 ANQGSEA. The CDR3 DNA is TGCAGCGTTGTCAGGTCCTACAATGAGCAGTTCTTC. It translates to CSVVRSYNEQFF.

The chain uses TRBV7-6 and TRBJ2-7; weak D call: TRBD2 (5 bases). The germline CDR1 and CDR2 sequences are SGHVS and FNYEAQ. The CDR3 contains 17 residues. V lost 0 bases and J 0 bases, leaving 15 bases between the germline ends. The CDR3 loop is CASSLARTATSSYEQYF. The CDR3 DNA is TGTGCCAGCAGCTTAGCGAGAACAGCAACTAGCTCCTACGAGCAGTACTTC.

V gene TRBV29-1 combines with J gene TRBJ2-3; D possibly uses TRBD1 or TRBD2 (5 bases each). Germline CDR1 is SQVTM and CDR2 is ANQGSEA. Trimming took off 4 bases at V and 0 bases at J, with 14 bases between the two ends. This CDR3 has 15 amino acids. The CDR3, as DNA: TGCAGCGTTGTTGGTAGGGGACCAAGCACAGATACGCAGTATTTT. It translates to CSVVGRGPSTDTQYF.

The chain carries TRBV12-3 or TRBV12-4 and TRBJ2-7, with 9 bases fitting TRBD1. Trimming cost V 5 bases and J 3 bases; bases outside gene matches: 5. The CDR3 runs to 14 residues. For the CDR3, the DNA is TGTGCCAGCAGTCCCTCGGGACAGGGCTACGAGCAGTACTTC. Its protein product is CASSPSGQGYEQYF.

This chain connects TRBV4-2 to TRBJ2-5; TRBD2 is a possible D gene (6 bases). Deletions cut 0 bases from V and 2 bases from J, with 16 bases between. Germline CDR1 is LGHNA and CDR2 is YNFKEQ. The CDR3 spans 17 residues. Here the CDR3 reads CASSQDPNPEGQETQYF. Here the CDR3 DNA reads TGTGCCAGCAGCCAAGATCCGAACCCGGAGGGGCAAGAGACCCAGTACTTC.

In DNA form, the CDR3 reads TGTGCCAGCAGCCAAGGCCCTGGGACAGGTTGGTACGAGCAGTACTTC. It is translated as CASSQGPGTGWYEQYF. The V gene is TRBV3-1, the J gene TRBJ2-7; TRBD1 matches at 8 bases. The CDR3 runs to 16 residues. CDR1 is LGHDT and CDR2 is YNNKEL in the germline V gene (reference sequence). V was clipped by 1 base and J by 4 bases; unmatched bases: 9.

The rearrangement uses TRBV4-3 and TRBJ2-7, with 9 bases aligning to TRBD1. V dropped 0 bases and J dropped 2; count of bases not matched to a gene: 5. Germline CDR1 LGHNA, CDR2 YSLEER. The length of the CDR3 is 16 residues. The CDR3 protein is CASSQDVGTGTYEQYF. CDR3 sequence (DNA): TGCGCCAGCAGCCAAGATGTCGGGACAGGGACCTACGAGCAGTACTTC.

The chain carries TRBV20-1 and TRBJ2-7; 7 bases align to TRBD2. The CDR3 sequence is 12 residues long. V lost 3 bases to trimming and J lost 2 bases; unmatched junction nucleotides: 1. The germline V gene has CDR1 DFQATT and CDR2 SNEGSKA (reference sequence). In DNA form, the CDR3 reads TGCAGTGCTAGGGGGACTACCTACGAGCAGTACTTC. Its protein product is CSARGTTYEQYF.

The genes are TRBV30 and TRBJ1-6; D unresolved. The CDR3 covers 13 residues. Germline V CDR1 and CDR2: GTSNPN, SVGIG (reference sequence). With 3 bases removed from V and 10 bases from J, the gap between germline ends came to 13 bases. CDR3 in DNA: TGTGCCTGGAGGCCCCATCTAGGGTCACCCCTCCACTTT. Protein product: CAWRPHLGSPLHF.

V and J are TRBV27 and TRBJ2-7; a possible D gene is TRBD2 (6 bases). Germline-derived CDR1 and CDR2 are MNHEY and SMNVEV (reference sequence). V was pared by 8 bases and J by 2 bases, with 16 bases between. The CDR3 is 14 amino acids. CDR3 in amino acids: CASGTPGLPYEQYF. The CDR3 DNA is TGTGCCAGCGGTACCCCGGGACTCCCCTACGAGCAGTACTTC.

The V call is TRBV4-3, the J call TRBJ2-5; D not certain. V lost 0 bases and J 5 bases, leaving 10 bases between the germline ends. The CDR3 runs to 14 residues. Germline V gene data show CDR1 as LGHNA and CDR2 as YSLEER. CDR3 nucleotides: TGCGCCAGCAGCCAAGACGGCCGTTCCGAGACCCAGTACTTC. Translation gives CASSQDGRSETQYF.

This chain uses TRBV29-1 with TRBJ1-1; 10 bases agree with TRBD1. The V and J ends lost 7 bases and 1 base, in that order; junction bases with no gene match: 9. CDR1 and CDR2 from the germline V gene are SQVTM and ANQGSEA. The CDR3 loop spans 15 amino acids. The CDR3 loop is CSAQDRGLPNTEAFF. CDR3 DNA sequence: TGCAGCGCTCAGGACAGGGGGTTACCGAACACTGAAGCTTTCTTT.